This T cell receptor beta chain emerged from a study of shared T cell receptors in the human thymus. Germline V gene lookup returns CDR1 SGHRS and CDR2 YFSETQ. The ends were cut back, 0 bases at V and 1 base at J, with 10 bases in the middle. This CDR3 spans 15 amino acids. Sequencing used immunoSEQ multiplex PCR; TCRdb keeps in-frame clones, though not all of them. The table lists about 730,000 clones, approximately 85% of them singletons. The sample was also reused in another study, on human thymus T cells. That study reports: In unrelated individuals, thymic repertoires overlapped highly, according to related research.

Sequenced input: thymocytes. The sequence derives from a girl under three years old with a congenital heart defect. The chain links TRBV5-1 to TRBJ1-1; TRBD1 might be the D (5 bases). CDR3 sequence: CASSLGGHSNTEAFF. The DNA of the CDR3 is TGCGCCAGCAGCTTGGGAGGACATTCGAACACTGAAGCTTTCTTT.